These 8 T cell receptor beta chains were sequenced from one sample in a study of T-cell reconstitution after alpha-beta-depleted transplantation in children. Unique molecular identifiers were incorporated when the TCRbeta library was constructed. Each CDR3 protein gets one entry after TCRdb re-called the PCR reads with MiXCR. The data hold some 600,000 distinct CDR3 sequences, with roughly 17% observed a single time. The sample here was PBMCs from the stem cell graft donor, taken from the stem cell graft. The source is a human donor who donated a stem cell graft to a child with acute myeloid leukemia.

This clonotype was counted a few times. V usage is TRBV25-1 and J usage is TRBJ1-4; D might be TRBD1 (5 bases). V dropped 1 base and J dropped 8 bases, with 11 bases sitting between them. CDR3 length: 14 residues. The germline V gene encodes CDR1 MGHDK and CDR2 SYGVNS. CDR3: CASSEWGREEKLFF. The CDR3 bases are TGTGCCAGCAGTGAATGGGGCAGGGAAGAAAAACTGTTTTTT.

This clonotype has a handful of counts. The CDR3 DNA follows: TGTGCCAGCAGTTACGGGGGCGGTTCACCCCTCCACTTT. It codes for CASSYGGGSPLHF. This chain uses TRBV6-2 or TRBV6-3 with TRBJ1-6, with D possibly matching TRBD1 (6 bases). The length of the CDR3 is 13 residues. V lost 2 bases, J lost 9 bases, and 8 bases lay in between. Germline CDR1 reads MNHEY; CDR2 reads SVGEGT.

This clonotype occurred many times. The chain is built from TRBV12-3 or TRBV12-4 and TRBJ2-5; D call uncertain. The ends were cut back, 2 bases at V and 4 bases at J, with 11 bases in the middle. The CDR3 spans 14 residues. CDR3 sequence reads: CASSLRFSSETQYF. In DNA, the CDR3 is TGTGCCAGCAGTTTAAGGTTCTCTTCAGAGACCCAGTACTTC.

The chain combines TRBV5-5 with TRBJ2-1; 13 bases are shared with TRBD2. The CDR3 length is 16 residues. Germline-derived CDR1 and CDR2 are SGHKS and YYEKEE (reference sequence). After removal of 3 bases from V and 1 base from J, the junction contained 1 base not matched to a gene. CDR3 residues: CASSSLAGGSYNEQFF. In DNA form, the CDR3 reads TGTGCCAGCAGCTCACTAGCGGGGGGGTCCTACAATGAGCAGTTCTTC.

This clonotype was detected a few times. The V gene is TRBV12-3 or TRBV12-4, the J gene TRBJ1-1, with a tentative D call TRBD1 (6 bases). The CDR3 is 14 amino acids. The germline V and J ends were trimmed by 8 bases and 4 bases, with 17 bases remaining between them. Written as DNA, the CDR3 is TGTGCCAGCCATCTGGGGGGCGCGGGCACTGAAGCTTTCTTT. It translates to CASHLGGAGTEAFF.

The chain recombines TRBV7-9 with TRBJ1-2; no reliable D call. Deletions cut 1 base from V and 1 base from J, with 7 bases between. This CDR3 contains 14 residues. Germline CDR1 is SEHNR and CDR2 is FQNEAQ (reference sequence). This CDR3 reads CASSLVALNYGYTF. The CDR3 DNA is TGTGCCAGCAGCTTAGTGGCACTTAACTATGGCTACACCTTC.

V usage is TRBV5-1 and J usage is TRBJ1-4; possible D gene TRBD1, 5 bases. The germline gives CDR1 SGHRS, CDR2 YFSETQ. The germline V and J ends were trimmed by 4 bases and 5 bases, with 12 bases remaining between them. The CDR3 loop spans 14 amino acids. The chain's CDR3 is CASSIGGGNEKLFF. In nucleotides, the CDR3 is TGCGCCAGCAGCATCGGGGGGGGAAATGAAAAACTGTTTTTT.

This clonotype came up many times. The gene calls are TRBV6-1 and TRBJ2-7; TRBD1 aligns across 8 bases. The length of the CDR3 is 15 residues. The V and J ends lost 7 bases and 1 base, in that order; junction bases with no gene match: 9. Germline CDR1 MNHNS, CDR2 SASEGT. CDR3 sequence (DNA): TGTGCCAGCACCAAGCCGGGGACAGGTTCCTACGAGCAGTACTTC. It is translated as CASTKPGTGSYEQYF.